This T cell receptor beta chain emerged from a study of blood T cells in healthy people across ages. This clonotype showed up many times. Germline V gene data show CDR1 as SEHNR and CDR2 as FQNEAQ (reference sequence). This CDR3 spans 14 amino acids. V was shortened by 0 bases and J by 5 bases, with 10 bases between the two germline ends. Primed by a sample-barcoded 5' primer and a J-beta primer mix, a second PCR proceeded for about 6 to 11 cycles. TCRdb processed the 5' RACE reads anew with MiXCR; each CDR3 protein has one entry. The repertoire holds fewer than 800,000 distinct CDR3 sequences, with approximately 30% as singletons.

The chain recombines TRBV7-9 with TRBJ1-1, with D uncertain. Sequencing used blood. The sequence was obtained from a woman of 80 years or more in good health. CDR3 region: CASSLASGVTEAFF. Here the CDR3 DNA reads TGTGCCAGCAGCTTAGCGAGTGGGGTTACTGAAGCTTTCTTT.